Below, one T cell receptor (beta chain) is given with its context. Its antigen target is currently unknown. No much larger clone exists at a distance of one base, and base qualities are not known. The data originate from a study of T cell responses to AZD1222 COVID-19 vaccine (dated by TCRdb to about 2021). About the full investigation: AZD1222 recipients with second doses at about 4 weeks or about 12 weeks were pooled, because spike-specific TCR depth and breadth did not differ between schedules. TCR sequencing was performed for 233 trial participants, of whom around 210 were given two doses of AZD1222 and around 25 were given two doses of MenACWY control vaccine. Trial participants were enrolled into age subgroups of 18-55, 56-69 and 70-plus years, which contained 148, 28 and 57 TCR-sequenced participants, respectively.

Trimming costs V 0 bases and J 0 bases, and their ends lie 5 bases apart. CDR1 is given as SGHTA and CDR2 as FQGTGA, both from the germline V gene. From the cysteine through the phenylalanine, the CDR3 covers 15 amino acids. The kept DNA is CDR3 alone, 45 bases in frame from the first base. Findings and caveats that apply to the study as a whole: In the small 56-69-year group, the increase in depth fell short of significance, most likely because of low power. Epitopes outside the regions mutated in the B.1.351 and B.1.1.7 variants were reportedly recognized by nearly half of the unique spike-specific TCRs. A significant rise in spike-specific TCR breadth and depth was observed after two AZD1222 doses relative to day 0 and relative to MenACWY recipients. Conclusions about previously exposed vaccinees were limited because only a handful of AZD1222 recipients were SARS-CoV-2 seropositive at baseline. Most participants were white British and females outnumbered males, and the authors suggested that clonal diversity may have been underestimated. Vaccine-associated CD4 TCRs spanned the whole spike protein, with dominant responses in regions 160-218 and 743-854. Because no day 14 peak-response samples were available, the repertoires could be characterized only after the peak T cell response.

The CDR3 regions of human TCRbeta chains were subjected to immunosequencing. Under the source paper's analysis protocol: TCRs in the repertoires were compared against a reference library of SARS-CoV-2-specific TCRs that had been generated with the MIRA antigen-specificity platform. Breadth was defined as the fraction of unique TCRs that were SARS-CoV-2-associated. Depth was defined as the fraction of total T cells that were SARS-CoV-2-associated. Each spike-specific TCR was assigned to its reactive spike region and to a CD4 or CD8 class using the MIRA data. Log10-transformed breadth and depth values were compared by one-way ANOVA with Sidak's multiple comparisons tests. TCRdb holds this immuneACCESS table with in-frame rearrangements only. Some clones are missing; in checked studies, unresolved V genes explain under half, and the rest has no known cause. V, J and clone size are those of that table, while D and trimming were read from the DNA. This sample gives about 86,000 clones in total; roughly nine tenths of them show up just once. The ten largest clones add up to approximately 3% of the sample.

The time point tag for this specimen amounts to: baseline before first vaccination. The vaccinee samples were drawn from two UK trials, COV001 and COV002, one of which was a single-blind randomized controlled phase 2/3 trial testing AZD1222 (ChAdOx1 nCoV-19) in healthy adults. For TCRbeta chain sequencing, PBMC samples were collected from trial participants at day 0 and at day 28 after the second dose. This sequence originates from an adult in good health. Sequences were derived from peripheral blood, sampled on day 0 of AZD1222 vaccination. The chain joins TRBV7-3 to TRBJ2-2; the D gene lacks a confident call. CDR3 sequence: CASSLTGPNTGELFF. The nucleotides are TGTGCCAGCAGCTTAACAGGGCCGAACACCGGGGAGCTGTTTTTT.